This T cell receptor beta chain was retrieved from a study of T cells after yellow fever vaccination. At the level of the study: Preparation of fractions with low cell numbers was performed using SMART-Seq v4 Ultra Low Input.

The CDR3 is 14 residues long. CDR1 and CDR2 (germline): DFQATT, SNEGSKA (reference sequence). The junction had 7 bases not matched to a gene; V was cut back by 6 bases and J by 1 base. This clonotype has more than one count but fewer than ten. Generation of TCR cDNA used 5'RACE template switching (which added a universal primer site and UMIs). TCRdb used MiXCR to reprocess the 5' RACE reads, holding one entry per CDR3 protein. This sample has a few hundred thousand distinct CDR3 sequences, with 3.5% to 4.5% found just once. The TCR sequence derives from a man aged 18 to 30 who received the YFV17D yellow fever vaccine. The chain has TRBV20-1 and TRBJ2-3; 7 bases fit TRBD2. The material was PBMCs, obtained 15 days after the yellow fever booster vaccination. The CDR3 coding sequence is TGCAGTGCCAACGGCGGGGGTCGCACAGATACGCAGTATTTT. Translated: CSANGGGRTDTQYF.